This T cell receptor (beta chain) appears in the sequencing data of a study of shared clonotypes between healthy human individuals. Overall study context: Plates per donor: three CD4 naive, three CD4 memory, two CD8 naive, one CD8 memory. Study outcomes and limitations: The genetic and exposure-history diversity represented was limited by few donors.

Nashville, Tennessee was home to all donors, each a Caucasian adult. Points on this clone: What it binds is unknown.

The CDR3 is made up of 15 amino acids. Germline-derived CDR1 and CDR2 are PRHDT and FYEKMQ (reference sequence). Trimming took 2 bases from V and 1 from J, leaving 11 bases between them. Repertoires were generated with immunoSEQ multiplex PCR, while TCRdb's copy carries only in-frame clones and drops some. The sample gives over 850,000 clones, around three quarters of which show up once; about 0.52% is in the top ten. The sample consisted of memory CD4+ T cells from PBMCs. The sample's subset: CD45RA-negative fraction. This receptor was taken from a man between 18 and 29 years old in good health. Some clones in this sample may be carry-over from other donors' samples. The chain combines TRBV13 with TRBJ1-1; perhaps TRBD1 as D (5 bases). CDR3 in amino acids: CASSLFGTGNTEAFF. The CDR3 DNA reads as TGTGCCAGCAGCTTATTCGGGACGGGGAACACTGAAGCTTTCTTT. The whole variable domain, filled in from reference TRBV13 and TRBJ1-1, reads AAGVIQSPRHLIKEKRETATLKCYPIPRHDTVYWYQQGPGQDPQFLISFYEKMQSDKGSIPDRFSAQQFSDYHSELNMSSLELGDSALYFCASSLFGTGNTEAFFGQGTRLTVV.